Listed below are T cell receptor beta chains from one sample, sequenced in a study of OX40 agonist ivuxolimab in advanced cancers. Generated by immunoSEQ multiplex PCR, the TCRdb table keeps only in-frame clones and is missing some. This table has tens of thousands of clones, just under 85% appearing once. Material: CD4+ or CD8+ T cells sorted from blood, obtained in a trial of the OX40 agonist ivuxolimab. The receptors stem from an adult with an advanced solid tumor such as melanoma, head and neck, liver or kidney cancer. Each CDR3 is given with its conserved first and last residue. The D gene is left open where the match is weak. Clone sizes are given selectively: once, few, many, or a class where the clone is expanded.

v_gene,d_gene,j_gene,abundance,CDR3nt,CDR3aa
TRBV14,-,TRBJ2-3,-,TGTGCCAGCAGCCACTTAATCACAGATACGCAGTATTTT,CASSHLITDTQYF
TRBV7-9,TRBD2,TRBJ2-1,-,TGTGCCAGCAGCTTAGGGACTAGCCCCTACAATGAGCAGTTCTTC,CASSLGTSPYNEQFF
TRBV29-1,-,TRBJ2-1,-,TGCAGCGTTGTGCCTAGCGTGGCTGAGCAGTTCTTC,CSVVPSVAEQFF
TRBV6-6,TRBD2,TRBJ2-7,-,TGTGCCAGCGGCGGGAGGGCCCTCCACCCCTCCTACGAGCAGTACTTC,CASGGRALHPSYEQYF
TRBV11-3,-,TRBJ2-1,-,TGTGCCAGCAGCCTCCATGGACTAAATGAGCAGTTCTTC,CASSLHGLNEQFF
TRBV5-1,-,TRBJ2-7,-,TGCGCCAGCAGCCCGGACAGTCGAAGCATGTACGAGCAGTACTTC,CASSPDSRSMYEQYF
TRBV10-3,-,TRBJ1-2,few,TGTGCCATCAGTGAACCCCAGGGAGACTATGGCTACACCTTC,CAISEPQGDYGYTF
TRBV4-2,TRBD2,TRBJ2-2,-,TGTGCCAGCAGCTACAATCCGGGCGGGAGAGGTGCCGGGGAGCTGTTTTTT,CASSYNPGGRGAGELFF
TRBV18,-,TRBJ2-7,-,TGTGCCAGCTCACCACGCGTCATCTCGGGGGAGCAGTACTTC,CASSPRVISGEQYF
TRBV4-3,TRBD2,TRBJ2-1,-,TGCGCCAGCAGCGGAGTGGCTAGCGGAAATGAGCAGTTCTTC,CASSGVASGNEQFF
TRBV10-3,TRBD2,TRBJ2-5,-,TGTGCCATCAGCAAAAAGGGGACGGGACTAGCGGGAGAAGAGACCCAGTACTTC,CAISKKGTGLAGEETQYF
TRBV18,-,TRBJ2-7,-,TGTGCCAGCTCAGCCCCTCTAGCGTATAGGGACGAGCAGTACTTC,CASSAPLAYRDEQYF
TRBV29-1,-,TRBJ1-4,once,TGCAGCGTTTACTCAGCTCCGGGTGAAAAACTGTTTTTT,CSVYSAPGEKLFF
TRBV12-5,-,TRBJ2-4,-,TGTGCTAGTGGTTTGGTACTTAGGGGACCCAACATTCAGTACTTC,CASGLVLRGPNIQYF
TRBV12-2,-,TRBJ2-3,-,TGTGCAAGTCGCTTAGCAGCGCCTAGCGGGAGAGGCCCAGATACGCAGTATTTT,CASRLAAPSGRGPDTQYF